This passage covers 29 T cell receptor beta chains from one sample sequenced in a study of T cell repertoires in cytomegalovirus infection. TCRdb redid the calling of the reads with MiXCR, one entry per CDR3 protein. The sample has some 920,000 distinct CDR3 sequences, around 32% seen once. Antigen specificity for these receptors is unknown. The specimen was cultured CD8+ T cells from PBMCs, collected from culture after CMV antigen stimulation. These receptor sequences come from a human donor in good health (CMV status not recorded). Some clones in this sample may be carry-over from other donors' samples.

This clonotype was seen a handful of times. This chain joins TRBV27 and TRBJ2-3, with 12 bases aligning to TRBD2. Germline V gene sequence: CDR1 MNHEY, CDR2 SMNVEV (reference sequence). The V and J ends lost 2 bases and 5 bases, in that order; junction bases with no gene match: 11. The length of the CDR3 is 18 residues. The CDR3 DNA follows: TGTGCCAGCAGTTTACCCATTGGACTAGCGGGGACCAAAGATACGCAGTATTTT. Residues: CASSLPIGLAGTKDTQYF.

This chain links TRBV27 with TRBJ2-1; 7 bases align to TRBD2. After removal of 6 bases from V and 4 bases from J, the junction contained 9 bases not matched to a gene. CDR3 length: 15 amino acids. CDR1 and CDR2 from the germline V gene are MNHEY and SMNVEV (reference sequence). Here the CDR3 reads CASSMAGREYNEQFF. In DNA, the CDR3 is TGTGCCAGCAGCATGGCAGGGAGGGAATACAATGAGCAGTTCTTC.

The sample holds a few counts of this clonotype. The chain joins TRBV7-9 to TRBJ2-2, with TRBD1 matching over 7 bases. CDR1 is SEHNR, CDR2 FQNEAQ, per germline (reference sequence). V lost 4 bases and J lost 5; bases outside the gene matches: 7. This CDR3 spans 15 amino acids. CDR3 in DNA: TGTGCCAGCAGCTCGCCGACAGGGTGGACCGGGGAGCTGTTTTTT. This translates into CASSSPTGWTGELFF.

This clonotype was found a few times. J is TRBJ1-2 and V is TRBV12-3 or TRBV12-4; D remains unclear. The CDR3 is 15 residues long. Trimming took off 5 bases at V and 4 bases at J, with 17 bases between the two ends. This CDR3 reads CASSPGLVSGYGYTF. The CDR3 nucleotides are TGTGCCAGCAGTCCCGGACTTGTCAGTGGCTATGGCTACACCTTC.

V usage is TRBV7-9 and J usage is TRBJ1-2; D is unclear. Trimming took 7 bases from V and 3 from J, leaving 12 bases between them. The CDR3 consists of 13 residues. CDR1 is SEHNR, CDR2 FQNEAQ, per germline (reference sequence). The CDR3 region is CASTPGGYYGYTF. CDR3 sequence (DNA): TGTGCCAGCACCCCCGGCGGGTACTATGGCTACACCTTC.

The V and J genes are TRBV2 and TRBJ2-1, with 10 bases fitting TRBD2. CDR3 length: 13 residues. Trimming took 6 bases from V and 9 from J; bases not matched to a gene: 5. Germline V gives CDR1 SNHLY, CDR2 FYNNEI. The CDR3 region is CASRERGGSEQFF. DNA of the CDR3: TGTGCCAGCAGGGAGCGGGGGGGCTCTGAGCAGTTCTTC.

This clonotype was found a few times. The CDR3: CASSYSRGTGDPRPLHEQFF. Written as DNA, the CDR3 is TGTGCCAGCAGTTACTCAAGGGGTACAGGAGACCCCAGACCCCTACATGAGCAGTTCTTC. The chain uses TRBV6-6 and TRBJ2-1; D may be TRBD1 (5 bases). Germline assignment: CDR1 MNHNY and CDR2 SVGAGI (reference sequence). This CDR3 comprises 20 residues. V lost 0 bases and J 8 bases, leaving 29 bases between the germline ends.

The chain has TRBV7-8 and TRBJ1-2; no clear D. Germline CDR1 is SGHVS and CDR2 is FQNEAQ. The V gene lost 3 bases and the J gene lost 0 bases, with 11 bases spanning the gap. The CDR3 is 15 amino acids. The CDR3 coding sequence is TGTGCCAGCAGCTTCTCCCCCAGATCTAACTATGGCTACACCTTC. Translating it yields CASSFSPRSNYGYTF.

This chain links TRBV7-4 with TRBJ2-1, with TRBD1 as a possible D gene (6 bases). Germline lookup yields CDR1 SGHVT and CDR2 SQSDAQ. The CDR3 has 15 amino acids. V was shortened by 3 bases and J by 8 bases, with 17 bases between the two germline ends. The DNA for the CDR3 is TGTGCCAGCAGCTTTTTGTCAGGGGCAACGGATGAGCAGTTCTTC. It specifies CASSFLSGATDEQFF.

This clonotype was picked up many times. This chain connects TRBV7-9 to TRBJ2-5, with TRBD2 as a possible D gene (6 bases). Deletions cut 6 bases from V and 5 bases from J, with 13 bases between. Germline V CDR1 and CDR2: SEHNR, FQNEAQ (reference sequence). The CDR3 is made up of 13 amino acids. CDR3 sequence: CASSARGRETQYF. For the CDR3, the DNA is TGTGCCAGCAGTGCACGGGGGAGGGAGACCCAGTACTTC.

This clonotype was seen only a few times. The chain is built from TRBV7-9 and TRBJ2-5; 11 nucleotides line up with TRBD2. V shed 6 bases and J 5 bases; nucleotides not matched to a gene: 8. CDR1 and CDR2 (germline): SEHNR, FQNEAQ (reference sequence). The CDR3 length is 15 residues. CDR3: CASRGRIAGGETQYF. The CDR3 DNA follows: TGTGCCAGCAGAGGAAGAATAGCGGGGGGGGAGACCCAGTACTTC.

The genes are TRBV20-1 and TRBJ2-3; perhaps TRBD2 as D (6 bases). The V and J ends lost 5 bases and 2 bases respectively, with 17 bases between them. The germline CDR1 and CDR2 sequences are DFQATT and SNEGSKA (reference sequence). The CDR3 sequence is 15 residues long. In DNA form, the CDR3 reads TGCAGTGCTCACCCGGGACTCCTGTACACAGATACGCAGTATTTT. Protein product: CSAHPGLLYTDTQYF.

The CDR3 protein is CASTVAGLGNEQFF. The CDR3 nucleotides are TGTGCCAGCACAGTAGCGGGGCTGGGTAATGAGCAGTTCTTC. The chain links TRBV7-9 to TRBJ2-1, with 8 bases matching TRBD2. The junction had 9 bases not matched to a gene; V was cut back by 7 bases and J by 7 bases. In germline, CDR1 is SEHNR, CDR2 FQNEAQ (reference sequence). The CDR3 loop spans 14 amino acids. The whole variable domain, filled in from reference TRBV7-9 and TRBJ2-1, reads DTGVSQNPRHKITKRGQNVTFRCDPISEHNRLYWYRQTLGQGPEFLTYFQNEAQLEKSRLLSDRFSAERPKGSFSTLEIQRTEQGDSAMYLCASTVAGLGNEQFFGPGTRLTVL.

The chain is built from TRBV20-1 and TRBJ2-1; the D call may be TRBD1 or TRBD2 (5 bases each). The CDR3 spans 11 residues. Germline CDR1 is DFQATT and CDR2 is SNEGSKA (reference sequence). Trimming shortened V by 0 bases and J by 9 bases, and 6 bases separated the two germline ends. CDR3 protein: CSARDGGEQFF. The CDR3, as DNA: TGCAGTGCTAGAGATGGGGGTGAGCAGTTCTTC.

This chain joins TRBV28 and TRBJ1-4; TRBD1 agrees at 9 bases. Germline lookup yields CDR1 MDHEN and CDR2 SYDVKM. The CDR3 is made up of 14 amino acids. V shed 5 bases, J shed 7 bases, and the junction held 5 bases outside the gene matches. The CDR3: CASSPRQGGEKLFF. The CDR3 region has the DNA TGTGCCAGCAGTCCACGACAGGGGGGTGAAAAACTGTTTTTT.

The chain links TRBV10-3 to TRBJ2-2; TRBD2 is a possible D gene (7 bases). Germline CDR1 reads ENHRY; CDR2 reads SYGVKD. The CDR3 totals 14 residues. V lost 4 bases and J 8 bases, leaving 14 bases between the germline ends. CDR3 amino acids: CAISGQGRAGELFF. The CDR3 bases are TGTGCCATCAGTGGTCAGGGGAGGGCAGGGGAGCTGTTTTTT.

This clonotype was found once. V gene TRBV6-1 combines with J gene TRBJ2-7, with unresolved D. V was cut by 3 bases and J by 5 bases, with 11 bases left in between. CDR3 size: 13 residues. Germline V CDR1 and CDR2: MNHNS, SASEGT. In nucleotides, the CDR3 is TGTGCCAGCAGTGATCTGGCAGGAGACGAGCAGTACTTC. Translating it yields CASSDLAGDEQYF.

V usage is TRBV27 and J usage is TRBJ2-7; TRBD2 agrees at 8 bases. Germline CDR1 and CDR2: MNHEY and SMNVEV (reference sequence). V was clipped by 2 bases and J by 1 base; unmatched bases: 4. This CDR3 has 15 amino acids. CDR3 residues: CASSLIGGESYEQYV. CDR3 nucleotide sequence: TGTGCCAGCAGTTTAATCGGGGGGGAATCCTACGAGCAGTACGTC.

As for this clonotype: Just one base apart from a much larger clone, this may be a read error. The genes are TRBV6-1 and TRBJ2-3, with TRBD1 matching over 8 bases. The CDR3 contains 16 residues. Germline CDR1 MNHNS, CDR2 SASEGT. With 4 bases clipped from V and 3 bases from J, the junction kept 9 bases outside the gene matches. This CDR3 reads CASSVRRTGRTDTQYF. The DNA for the CDR3 is TGTGCCAGCAGTGTCCGTAGGACAGGGAGAACAGATACGCAGTATTTT.

The chain links TRBV10-3 to TRBJ2-7; TRBD2 aligns across 8 bases. V lost 7 bases, J lost 4 bases, and 12 bases stayed unmatched. The CDR3 has 15 amino acids. Germline V CDR1 and CDR2: ENHRY, SYGVKD. The chain's CDR3 is CAITGREGRGYEQYF. The CDR3 region has the DNA TGTGCCATCACTGGACGGGAGGGTCGGGGGTACGAGCAGTACTTC.

This clonotype was seen only a few times. The V gene is TRBV6-1, the J gene TRBJ2-3; D possibly matches TRBD1 or TRBD2 (5 bases each). The CDR3 runs 13 residues. Looked up from germline, CDR1 is MNHNS and CDR2 is SASEGT. V shed 7 bases and J shed 2 bases, with 10 bases lying between them. CDR3 nucleotide sequence: TGTGCCAGCAAGGGACCCTTCACAGATACGCAGTATTTT. Amino acids: CASKGPFTDTQYF.

The chain uses TRBV12-3 or TRBV12-4 and TRBJ1-4, with unresolved D. The CDR3 runs 15 residues. V lost 4 bases to trimming and J lost 3 bases, with 12 bases between them. The DNA of the CDR3 is TGTGCCAGCAGTTCCCCCTCAGACCCTAATGAAAAACTGTTTTTT. Its protein is CASSSPSDPNEKLFF.

V usage is TRBV29-1 and J usage is TRBJ2-2, with D hard to call. CDR1 and CDR2 from the germline V gene are SQVTM and ANQGSEA. With 2 bases removed from V and 7 bases from J, the gap between germline ends came to 11 bases. The CDR3 runs to 13 residues. As DNA, the CDR3 is TGCAGCGTTGAATTGTTGGATGGCGGGGAGCTGTTTTTT. As protein: CSVELLDGGELFF.

The chain carries TRBV19 and TRBJ2-7, with 9 nucleotides matching TRBD1. Germline-derived CDR1 and CDR2 are LNHDA and SQIVND (reference sequence). V gave up 9 bases and J gave up 2 bases; unmatched junction bases: 8. CDR3 size: 14 residues. In DNA, the CDR3 is TGTGCCAGCAACCACCGGGACAGGGCCTACGAGCAGTACTTC. Amino acids: CASNHRDRAYEQYF. Together with reference TRBV19 and TRBJ2-7, the CDR3 gives the full variable domain: DGGITQSPKYLFRKEGQNVTLSCEQNLNHDAMYWYRQDPGQGLRLIYYSQIVNDFQKGDIAEGYSVSREKKESFPLTVTSAQKNPTAFYLCASNHRDRAYEQYFGPGTRLTVT.

Many counts were recorded for this clonotype. V and J are TRBV7-8 and TRBJ2-7, with D possibly being TRBD2 (6 bases). This CDR3 contains 13 residues. V lost 5 bases, J lost 7 bases, and 15 bases lay in between. Germline CDR1 and CDR2: SGHVS and FQNEAQ. The CDR3 sequence is CASSPPGVEEQYF. The CDR3 DNA reads as TGTGCCAGCAGCCCCCCGGGGGTAGAAGAGCAGTACTTC.

This clonotype came up a few times. The genes are TRBV10-1 and TRBJ1-4; D not resolved. The CDR3 spans 15 residues. Germline values: CDR1 WNHNN, CDR2 SYGVQD (reference sequence). The V gene lost 3 bases and the J gene lost 2 bases, with 10 bases spanning the gap. As DNA, the CDR3 is TGCGCCAGCAGTGACGGAAGTTGGACTAATGAAAAACTGTTTTTT. Protein sequence: CASSDGSWTNEKLFF.

The count of this clonotype is one. The V gene is TRBV2, the J gene TRBJ2-1; 8 bases match TRBD1. Losses at the gene ends were 4 bases for V and 7 bases for J; bases not matched to a gene: 18. The CDR3 spans 18 residues. Germline CDR1 SNHLY, CDR2 FYNNEI. CDR3 sequence: CASSVPRLDRGVRNEQFF. CDR3 DNA sequence: TGTGCCAGCAGTGTCCCTCGATTAGACAGGGGAGTCAGGAATGAGCAGTTCTTC.

A note on this clonotype: This may stem from a read error, because a much larger clone lies one nucleotide away. CDR3 sequence: CASGLKTGTGELFF. The CDR3 nucleotides are TGTGCCAGCGGCCTTAAGACAGGGACCGGGGAGCTGTTTTTT. V and J are TRBV7-8 and TRBJ2-2, with 7 bases identical to TRBD1. With 8 bases clipped from V and 5 bases from J, the junction kept 8 bases outside the gene matches. The germline V gene encodes CDR1 SGHVS and CDR2 FQNEAQ. The CDR3 is 14 residues long.

The V and J genes are TRBV20-1 and TRBJ2-1, with TRBD2 identical over 10 bases. The CDR3 totals 14 residues. Germline-derived CDR1 and CDR2 are DFQATT and SNEGSKA (reference sequence). The J segment lost 4 bases and the V segment lost 5 bases, leaving 5 bases of the junction unmatched. The CDR3 protein is CSAFFSGGYNEQFF. CDR3 sequence (DNA): TGCAGTGCTTTCTTTAGCGGGGGGTACAATGAGCAGTTCTTC.